The 30 T cell receptor beta chains reported below all come from one sample, sequenced in a study of CD8 T cells in ankylosing spondylitis. TCRdb re-analysed the 5' RACE reads in MiXCR, keeping a single row per CDR3 protein. The sample lists fewer than 250,000 distinct CDR3 sequences, about 10% occurring once. The sequenced sample consisted of blood, either unsorted or a sorted T cell fraction (not recorded which). The source of these receptors is a male donor with ankylosing spondylitis or in good health (not recorded which).

This clonotype was seen only a few times. The rearrangement links TRBV10-2 to TRBJ1-2; weak D call: TRBD1 (5 bases). Trimming removed 6 bases from V and 8 bases from J, with 16 bases in between. Germline loops: CDR1 WSHSY, CDR2 SAAADI. The CDR3 loop spans 13 amino acids. The DNA for the CDR3 is TGCGCCAGCAGGTCCGCCGAGGGGCAGGGCTACACCTTC. Its translation: CASRSAEGQGYTF.

This clonotype was counted many times. The rearrangement links TRBV20-1 to TRBJ2-7, with 7 bases aligning to TRBD1. Germline trimming cut 5 bases from V and 4 bases from J; bases unmatched to any gene: 14. Germline-derived CDR1 and CDR2 are DFQATT and SNEGSKA (reference sequence). The CDR3 runs to 15 residues. In nucleotides, the CDR3 is TGCAGTGCTTCCGATCAGGAGACAGGGAATTACGAGCAGTACTTC. As protein: CSASDQETGNYEQYF.

The rearrangement links TRBV7-9 to TRBJ1-5, with a tentative D call TRBD1 (6 bases). Trimming left V 5 bases short and J 5 bases short, with 19 bases between. The CDR3 has 16 residues. Per the germline V gene, CDR1 is SEHNR and CDR2 is FQNEAQ (reference sequence). The DNA of the CDR3 is TGTGCCAGCAGCCTCCGGGACACCCTCTCGGATCAGCCCCAGCATTTT. This encodes CASSLRDTLSDQPQHF.

This clonotype has a count of ten or more. The J gene is TRBJ2-5, the V gene TRBV5-1; TRBD2 agrees at 14 bases. The V and J ends lost 2 bases and 4 bases, in that order; junction bases with no gene match: 4. Looked up from germline, CDR1 is SGHRS and CDR2 is YFSETQ. There are 16 residues in the CDR3. The CDR3, as DNA: TGCGCCAGCAGCTTTGGGACTAGCGGGAGTACAGAGACCCAGTACTTC. Translating gives CASSFGTSGSTETQYF.

This clonotype was detected many times. The chain couples TRBV7-6 to TRBJ2-7; D may match TRBD1 or TRBD2 (5 bases each). Deletions cut 1 base from V and 4 bases from J, with 20 bases between. CDR1 is SGHVS, CDR2 FNYEAQ, per germline. This CDR3 contains 17 residues. CDR3 nucleotide sequence: TGTGCCAGCAGCTTAGAGGCCTTGGACGGGGCATCTTACGAGCAGTACTTC. Encoded protein: CASSLEALDGASYEQYF.

The V and J genes are TRBV12-3 or TRBV12-4 and TRBJ2-6; 7 positions agree with TRBD1. This CDR3 spans 17 amino acids. The V segment lost 4 bases and the J segment 4 bases; nucleotides outside the gene matches: 10. The CDR3 DNA follows: TGTGCCAGCAGTTCGCGGACAGGACTGAGGGGGGCCAACGTCCTGACTTTC. Amino acid sequence: CASSSRTGLRGANVLTF.

This clonotype was detected ten times or more. V usage is TRBV6-5 and J usage is TRBJ2-7, with unresolved D. Per the germline V gene, CDR1 is MNHEY and CDR2 is SVGAGI. The CDR3 is made up of 13 amino acids. Trimming took off 0 bases at V and 2 bases at J, with 5 bases between the two ends. CDR3: CASSYSGAYEQYF. The CDR3 DNA reads TGTGCCAGCAGTTACTCTGGCGCCTACGAGCAGTACTTC.

This chain uses TRBV21-1 with TRBJ2-1; the table calls TRBD1, which could not be checked here. TRBV21-1 is a listed pseudogene. This CDR3 region has 16 residues. In nucleotides, the CDR3 is TGTGCCAGCAGCCAGTGCCAGGGTCCCGACTACAATGAGCAGTTCTTC. Its translation: CASSQCQGPDYNEQFF.

In this sample, this clonotype turned up many times. This sequence joins TRBV5-5 and TRBJ2-1, with D possibly being TRBD1 or TRBD2 (5 bases each). V lost 3 bases, J lost 6 bases, and 10 bases lay in between. Germline CDR1 and CDR2: SGHKS and YYEKEE (reference sequence). This CDR3 comprises 13 residues. In DNA form, the CDR3 reads TGTGCCAGCAGCTCTGGGGCGGGCAATGAGCAGTTCTTC. Translated: CASSSGAGNEQFF.

This clonotype was seen many times. The chain joins TRBV7-2 to TRBJ2-3; D unresolved. Trimming left V 2 bases short and J 0 bases short, with 6 bases between. Germline CDR1 SGHTA, CDR2 FQGNSA. CDR3 size: 14 residues. CDR3 DNA: TGTGCCAGCAGCTTAAGCACGAGCACAGATACGCAGTATTTT. This sequence encodes CASSLSTSTDTQYF.

This clonotype was seen at least ten times. CDR3 residues: CACRTSGYTDTQYF. The CDR3 DNA reads TGCGCCTGCCGGACTAGCGGTTACACAGATACGCAGTATTTT. The rearrangement links TRBV5-1 to TRBJ2-3; 10 nucleotides align to TRBD2. The length of the CDR3 is 14 residues. The J segment lost 2 bases and the V segment lost 10 bases, leaving 7 bases of the junction unmatched. Germline-derived CDR1 and CDR2 are SGHRS and YFSETQ.

The rearrangement uses TRBV6-5 and TRBJ1-4, with TRBD1 identical over 10 bases. CDR1 is MNHEY, CDR2 SVGAGI, per germline. This CDR3 comprises 15 residues. Unmatched junction bases numbered 6, after V lost 3 bases and J lost 8 bases. In DNA, the CDR3 is TGTGCCAGCAGTTATCGACAGGGGGCCGAGGAAAAACTGTTTTTT. It translates to CASSYRQGAEEKLFF.

This clonotype was counted ten times or more. V and J are TRBV12-3 or TRBV12-4 and TRBJ1-5, with 7 bases lining up with TRBD1. The CDR3 extends over 13 amino acids. V dropped 5 bases and J dropped 6; count of bases not matched to a gene: 4. The CDR3 region has the DNA TGTGCCAGCAGTCAGGGGGGGCGTCAGCCCCAGCATTTT. It specifies CASSQGGRQPQHF.

Many counts were recorded for this clonotype. This sequence joins TRBV5-1 and TRBJ2-5; tentatively, D is TRBD1 (6 bases). Germline values: CDR1 SGHRS, CDR2 YFSETQ. Trimming stripped 2 bases from V and 3 bases from J, with 17 bases between. This CDR3 spans 16 amino acids. The CDR3 is CASSFASVRQEETQYF. In DNA, the CDR3 is TGCGCCAGCAGCTTCGCGAGTGTAAGACAGGAAGAGACCCAGTACTTC.

The chain uses TRBV3-1 and TRBJ2-1; D is uncertain. Germline loops: CDR1 LGHDT, CDR2 YNNKEL (reference sequence). This CDR3 has 14 amino acids. V lost 0 bases and J lost 6, with 9 bases in between. CDR3 nucleotide sequence: TGTGCCAGCAGCCAAGATGGTAGCTTCAATGAGCAGTTCTTC. Translation: CASSQDGSFNEQFF.

Ten or more counts support this clonotype. J is TRBJ1-4 and V is TRBV3-1, with 8 bases identical to TRBD1. With 4 bases clipped from V and 3 bases from J, the junction kept 7 bases outside the gene matches. Germline CDR1 LGHDT, CDR2 YNNKEL (reference sequence). The CDR3 has 16 residues. CDR3 sequence reads: CASSPFRTGSNEKLFF. CDR3 bases: TGTGCCAGCAGCCCCTTCCGGACAGGGTCTAATGAAAAACTGTTTTTT.

This clonotype was recorded at least ten times. The germline gene is not matched at one end of the junction; a read error may be the cause. V gene TRBV5-1 combines with J gene TRBJ2-6, with 8 bases aligning to TRBD1. Germline CDR1 is SGHRS and CDR2 is YFSETQ. The CDR3 is 17 amino acids. CDR3 protein: CASSQGTGRSGANVLTF. CDR3 bases: TGCGCCAGCAGCCAAGGGACAGGACGATCTGGTGCCAACGTCCTGACTTTC.

This clonotype has just one count. This sequence joins TRBV3-1 and TRBJ2-3; TRBD2 agrees at 7 bases. The CDR3 contains 16 residues. CDR1 LGHDT and CDR2 YNNKEL come from the germline V gene (reference sequence). Unmatched junction bases numbered 7, after V lost 4 bases and J lost 0 bases. The CDR3 sequence is CASSRRLAQSTDTQYF. The CDR3 coding sequence is TGTGCCAGCAGCCGTCGACTAGCCCAGAGCACAGATACGCAGTATTTT.

This clonotype came up many times. V and J are TRBV30 and TRBJ1-1; 7 bases align to TRBD1. This CDR3 has 15 amino acids. Germline assignment: CDR1 GTSNPN and CDR2 SVGIG (reference sequence). With 3 bases clipped from V and 0 bases from J, the junction kept 7 bases outside the gene matches. The CDR3: CAWRGRGSVNTEAFF. The CDR3 DNA sequence: TGTGCCTGGAGGGGCAGGGGGTCGGTGAACACTGAAGCTTTCTTT.

With respect to this clonotype: A read error may be the cause here, since a much bigger clone is one base away. The chain employs TRBV20-1 and TRBJ1-3; D is uncertain. The CDR3 has 15 residues. Trimming took 1 base from V and 11 from J, leaving 21 bases between them. CDR1 is DFQATT, CDR2 SNEGSKA, per germline (reference sequence). CDR3 loop: CSARGPTPTPNAIYF. CDR3 DNA sequence: TGCAGTGCTAGAGGCCCTACTCCTACTCCGAACGCCATATATTTT.

The CDR3 DNA follows: TGTGCCAGCAGTCTTCTACAGGGGGCGGACTATGGCTACACCTTC. Its protein product is CASSLLQGADYGYTF. V gene TRBV6-1 combines with J gene TRBJ1-2, with 9 bases that match TRBD1. CDR1 is MNHNS, CDR2 SASEGT, per germline. The V segment lost 5 bases and the J segment 3 bases; nucleotides outside the gene matches: 7. CDR3 length: 15 amino acids.

This clonotype occurred many times. J is TRBJ1-1 and V is TRBV3-1; TRBD1 might be the D (6 bases). From germline, CDR1 is LGHDT and CDR2 YNNKEL (reference sequence). The V and J ends lost 4 bases and 6 bases respectively, with 18 bases between them. This CDR3 has 15 residues. The CDR3 region is CASSPYNTGRAEAFF. CDR3 bases: TGTGCCAGCAGCCCTTACAACACAGGGAGGGCTGAAGCTTTCTTT.

This chain connects TRBV3-1 to TRBJ1-1, with D possibly matching TRBD1 (5 bases). The CDR3 has 14 residues. In germline, CDR1 is LGHDT, CDR2 YNNKEL (reference sequence). Trimming took 2 bases from V and 2 from J, leaving 9 bases between them. The CDR3 is CASSQQGFNTEAFF. Written as DNA, the CDR3 is TGTGCCAGCAGCCAACAGGGTTTTAACACTGAAGCTTTCTTT.

Many counts were recorded for this clonotype. The chain recombines TRBV20-1 with TRBJ2-3, with D perhaps assigned TRBD1 or TRBD2 (5 bases each). CDR3 length equals 15 residues. V lost 0 bases and J 0 bases, leaving 10 bases between the germline ends. Germline V gene sequence: CDR1 DFQATT, CDR2 SNEGSKA (reference sequence). CDR3 in amino acids: CSARDGGQSTDTQYF. The CDR3 coding sequence is TGCAGTGCTAGAGATGGGGGTCAGAGCACAGATACGCAGTATTTT.

The chain recombines TRBV5-1 with TRBJ2-1; no firm D call. This CDR3 comprises 12 residues. In germline, CDR1 is SGHRS, CDR2 YFSETQ. V was pared by 6 bases and J by 8 bases, with 12 bases between. CDR3 sequence: CASTRFDDEQFF. Here the CDR3 DNA reads TGCGCCAGCACCCGTTTTGACGATGAGCAGTTCTTC.

Ten or more counts support this clonotype. The V gene is TRBV29-1, the J gene TRBJ2-1, with a possible D match to TRBD2 (5 bases). The length of the CDR3 is 14 residues. V lost 3 bases and J lost 0, with 9 bases in between. CDR1 and CDR2 from the germline V gene are SQVTM and ANQGSEA. For the CDR3, the DNA is TGCAGCGTTGAGGCTACTAGCTCCTACAATGAGCAGTTCTTC. It yields the protein CSVEATSSYNEQFF.

This clonotype was counted at least ten times. The V call is TRBV5-1, the J call TRBJ2-4; D is unclear. V gave up 4 bases and J gave up 7 bases, with 12 bases separating them. This CDR3 region has 13 residues. From germline, CDR1 is SGHRS and CDR2 YFSETQ. The CDR3: CASSLDPRNIQYF. CDR3 bases: TGCGCCAGCAGCCTGGACCCTAGGAACATTCAGTACTTC.

This clonotype showed up many times. One junction end does not reproduce the germline sequence, and a read error may be involved. The J gene is TRBJ2-1, the V gene TRBV25-1; D possibly matches TRBD1 or TRBD2 (6 bases each). The CDR3 contains 12 residues. Germline values: CDR1 MGHDK, CDR2 SYGVNS. Here the CDR3 reads CASRGGGNVQFF. CDR3 sequence (DNA): TGTGCCAGCAGGGGGGGCGGCAATGTGCAGTTCTTC.

This clonotype occurred many times. The rearrangement uses TRBV10-3 and TRBJ2-2; 8 bases agree with TRBD1. J gave up 0 bases and V 7 bases, and 4 bases lay outside the gene matches. The CDR3 totals 15 residues. Germline V gene data show CDR1 as ENHRY and CDR2 as SYGVKD. CDR3 loop: CAIMATGANTGELFF. In DNA, the CDR3 is TGTGCCATCATGGCGACAGGGGCGAACACCGGGGAGCTGTTTTTT.

This clonotype was seen repeatedly, ten times or more. This chain joins TRBV20-1 and TRBJ2-1; TRBD1 or TRBD2 may be the D gene (5 bases each). V lost 3 bases and J 7 bases, leaving 13 bases between the germline ends. Germline CDR1 reads DFQATT; CDR2 reads SNEGSKA (reference sequence). The CDR3 runs 13 residues. CDR3 amino acids: CSARRGARNEQFF. The CDR3 DNA follows: TGCAGTGCTAGGAGAGGGGCAAGGAATGAGCAGTTCTTC.